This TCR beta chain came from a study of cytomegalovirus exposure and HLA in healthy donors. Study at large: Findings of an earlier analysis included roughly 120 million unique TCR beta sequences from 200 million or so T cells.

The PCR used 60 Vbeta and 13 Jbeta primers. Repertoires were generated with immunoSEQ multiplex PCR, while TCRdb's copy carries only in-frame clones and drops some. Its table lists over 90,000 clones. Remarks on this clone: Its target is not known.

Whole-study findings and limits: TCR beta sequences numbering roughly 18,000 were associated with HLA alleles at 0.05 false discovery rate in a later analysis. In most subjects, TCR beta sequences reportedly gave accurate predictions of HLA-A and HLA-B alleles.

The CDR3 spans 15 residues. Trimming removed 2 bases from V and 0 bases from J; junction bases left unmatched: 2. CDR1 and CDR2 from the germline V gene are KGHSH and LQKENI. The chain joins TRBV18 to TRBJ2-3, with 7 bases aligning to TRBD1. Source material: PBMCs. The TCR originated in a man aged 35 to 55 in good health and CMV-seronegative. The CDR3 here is CASSPKGASTDTQYF. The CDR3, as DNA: TGTGCCAGCTCACCAAAGGGGGCCAGCACAGATACGCAGTATTTT. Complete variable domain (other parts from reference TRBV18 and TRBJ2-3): NAGVMQNPRHLVRRRGQEARLRCSPMKGHSHVYWYRQLPEEGLKFMVYLQKENIIDESGMPKERFSAEFPKEGPSILRIQQVVRGDSAAYFCASSPKGASTDTQYFGPGTRLTVL.